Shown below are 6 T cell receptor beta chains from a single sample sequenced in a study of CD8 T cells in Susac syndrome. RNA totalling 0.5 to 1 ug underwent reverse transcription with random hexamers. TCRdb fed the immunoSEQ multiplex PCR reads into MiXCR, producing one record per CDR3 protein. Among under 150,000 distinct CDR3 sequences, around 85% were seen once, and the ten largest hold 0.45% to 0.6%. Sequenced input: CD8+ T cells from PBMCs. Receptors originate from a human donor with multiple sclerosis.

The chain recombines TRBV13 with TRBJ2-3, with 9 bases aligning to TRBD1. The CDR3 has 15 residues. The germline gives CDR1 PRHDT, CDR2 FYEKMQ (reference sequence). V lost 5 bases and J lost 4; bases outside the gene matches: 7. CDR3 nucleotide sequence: TGTGCCAGCAGCGAAGGGGACAGGGCATCAGATACGCAGTATTTT. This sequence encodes CASSEGDRASDTQYF.

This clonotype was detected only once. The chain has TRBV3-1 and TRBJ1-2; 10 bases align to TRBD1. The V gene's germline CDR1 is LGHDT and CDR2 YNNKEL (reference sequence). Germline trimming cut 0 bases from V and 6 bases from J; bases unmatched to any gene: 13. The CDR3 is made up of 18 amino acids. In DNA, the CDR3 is TGTGCCAGCAGCCAAGATCATATTAAACGGACAGGGGGGGATGGCTACACCTTC. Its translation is CASSQDHIKRTGGDGYTF. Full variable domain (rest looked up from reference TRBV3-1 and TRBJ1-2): DTAVSQTPKYLVTQMGNDKSIKCEQNLGHDTMYWYKQDSKKFLKIMFSYNNKELIINETVPNRFSPKSPDKAHLNLHINSLELGDSAVYFCASSQDHIKRTGGDGYTFGSGTRLTVV.

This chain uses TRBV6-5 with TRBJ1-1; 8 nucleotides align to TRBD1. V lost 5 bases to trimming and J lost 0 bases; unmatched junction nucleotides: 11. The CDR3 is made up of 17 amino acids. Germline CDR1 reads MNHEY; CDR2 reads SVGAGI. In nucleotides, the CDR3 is TGTGCCAGCAGTACATCGTCCAGGGGGCCGTTGAACACTGAAGCTTTCTTT. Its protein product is CASSTSSRGPLNTEAFF.

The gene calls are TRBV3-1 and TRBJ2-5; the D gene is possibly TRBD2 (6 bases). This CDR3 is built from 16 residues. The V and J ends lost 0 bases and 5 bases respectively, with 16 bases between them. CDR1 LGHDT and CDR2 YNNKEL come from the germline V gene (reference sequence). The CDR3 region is CASSQDWASEEETQYF. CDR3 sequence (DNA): TGTGCCAGCAGCCAAGATTGGGCTAGCGAAGAGGAGACCCAGTACTTC.

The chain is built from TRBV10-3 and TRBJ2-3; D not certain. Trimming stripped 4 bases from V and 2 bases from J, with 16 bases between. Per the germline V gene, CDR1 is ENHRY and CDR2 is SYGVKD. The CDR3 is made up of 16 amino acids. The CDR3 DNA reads TGTGCCATCAGTGGGTTAACGGGCCCGTACACAGATACGCAGTATTTT. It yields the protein CAISGLTGPYTDTQYF.

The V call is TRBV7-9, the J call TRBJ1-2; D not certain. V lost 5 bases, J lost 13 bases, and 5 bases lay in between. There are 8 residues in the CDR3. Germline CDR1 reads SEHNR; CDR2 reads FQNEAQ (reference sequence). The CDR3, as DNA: TGTGCCAGCAGCCGATTCACCTTC. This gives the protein CASSRFTF.